Listed below are T cell receptor beta chains from one sample, sequenced in a study of a mutant IDH1 vaccine in newly diagnosed glioma. The assay was immunoSEQ multiplex PCR, and TCRdb's table has in-frame clones only and misses some. The sample lists tens of thousands of clones; 80% were seen once. For these TCRs, the target antigens are not known. Sample: PBMCs, taken from a glioma patient whose treatment included an IDH1 peptide vaccine. These receptors were obtained from a man aged 40-49 years with glioma. The CDR3 runs from the conserved cysteine through the conserved F or W. Each record gives: V gene, J gene, clone size, D gene, CDR3 protein, CDR3 DNA. The D gene is left open where the match is weak. For some rows the clone size is stated as once, few or many, or as a class when expanded; others skip it.

v_call: TRBV5-1
j_call: TRBJ2-7
clone_size: .
d_call: .
cdr3_aa: CASSLGGGWTYEQYF
cdr3_nt: TGCGCCAGCAGCTTGGGAGGGGGGTGGACCTACGAGCAGTACTTC

v_call: TRBV11-3
j_call: TRBJ2-7
clone_size: .
d_call: .
cdr3_aa: CASSLAPSYEQYF
cdr3_nt: TGTGCCAGCAGCTTAGCACCTTCCTACGAGCAGTACTTC

v_call: TRBV7-2
j_call: TRBJ2-7
clone_size: .
d_call: .
cdr3_aa: CASSLGGISYEQYF
cdr3_nt: TGTGCCAGCAGCTTAGGGGGGATCTCCTACGAGCAGTACTTC

v_call: TRBV6-5
j_call: TRBJ1-1
clone_size: .
d_call: .
cdr3_aa: CASKRVANTEAFF
cdr3_nt: TGTGCCAGCAAAAGGGTCGCGAACACTGAAGCTTTCTTT

v_call: TRBV6-1
j_call: TRBJ1-2
clone_size: .
d_call: TRBD1
cdr3_aa: CASSSRTGQAYGYTF
cdr3_nt: TGTGCCAGCAGTTCTCGAACGGGACAGGCCTATGGCTACACCTTC

v_call: TRBV6-1
j_call: TRBJ2-1
clone_size: .
d_call: .
cdr3_aa: CASKSPHEQFF
cdr3_nt: TGTGCCAGCAAGTCCCCACATGAGCAGTTCTTC

v_call: TRBV5-6
j_call: TRBJ1-1
clone_size: .
d_call: .
cdr3_aa: CASSHLLGDDTEAFF
cdr3_nt: TGTGCCAGCAGTCACCTTCTTGGGGATGACACTGAAGCTTTCTTT

v_call: TRBV4-2
j_call: TRBJ2-1
clone_size: .
d_call: TRBD2
cdr3_aa: CASSQAWASGGLSSYNEQFF
cdr3_nt: TGTGCCAGCAGCCAAGCATGGGCTAGCGGGGGGTTGAGCTCCTACAATGAGCAGTTCTTC

v_call: TRBV6-1
j_call: TRBJ1-1
clone_size: few
d_call: .
cdr3_aa: CASSEGFGTRTEAFF
cdr3_nt: TGTGCCAGCAGTGAGGGGTTTGGAACTCGGACTGAAGCTTTCTTT

v_call: TRBV15
j_call: TRBJ1-1
clone_size: .
d_call: .
cdr3_aa: CATSGGRSSRAFF
cdr3_nt: TGTGCCACCAGCGGCGGTCGTTCTAGTAGAGCTTTCTTT

v_call: TRBV6-5
j_call: TRBJ2-2
clone_size: .
d_call: .
cdr3_aa: CASSYDPVRELFF
cdr3_nt: TGTGCCAGCAGTTACGACCCTGTCCGGGAGCTGTTTTTT

v_call: TRBV9
j_call: TRBJ2-2
clone_size: .
d_call: .
cdr3_aa: CASSVGQNTGELFF
cdr3_nt: TGTGCCAGCAGCGTAGGACAGAACACCGGGGAGCTGTTTTTT

v_call: TRBV4-1
j_call: TRBJ2-5
clone_size: .
d_call: TRBD1
cdr3_aa: CASSPRDRGHQETQYF
cdr3_nt: TGCGCCAGCAGCCCACGGGACAGGGGGCACCAAGAGACCCAGTACTTC

v_call: TRBV2
j_call: TRBJ1-5
clone_size: .
d_call: .
cdr3_aa: CASSASSGNQPQHF
cdr3_nt: TGTGCCAGCAGTGCATCTTCTGGAAATCAGCCCCAGCATTTT

v_call: TRBV14
j_call: TRBJ2-7
clone_size: few
d_call: TRBD1
cdr3_aa: CASSQLPGQGSGEQYF
cdr3_nt: TGTGCCAGCAGCCAGCTCCCGGGACAGGGGTCTGGCGAGCAGTACTTC

v_call: TRBV19
j_call: TRBJ1-5
clone_size: .
d_call: TRBD1
cdr3_aa: CASSWTGDNQPQHF
cdr3_nt: TGTGCCAGTAGTTGGACAGGAGACAATCAGCCCCAGCATTTT

v_call: TRBV5-1
j_call: TRBJ2-5
clone_size: .
d_call: TRBD2
cdr3_aa: CASSLLAGTIQETQYF
cdr3_nt: TGCGCCAGCAGCTTGTTGGCCGGGACTATCCAAGAGACCCAGTACTTC

v_call: TRBV30
j_call: TRBJ2-7
clone_size: .
d_call: TRBD2
cdr3_aa: CAWSVWEGTPYEQYF
cdr3_nt: TGTGCCTGGAGTGTATGGGAGGGGACCCCCTACGAGCAGTACTTC

v_call: TRBV5-6
j_call: TRBJ1-2
clone_size: .
d_call: TRBD1
cdr3_aa: CASSLTGGNYGYTF
cdr3_nt: TGTGCCAGCAGCTTGACAGGGGGGAACTATGGCTACACCTTC

v_call: TRBV9
j_call: TRBJ2-5
clone_size: .
d_call: .
cdr3_aa: CASSAGVGETQYF
cdr3_nt: TGTGCCAGCAGCGCTGGGGTGGGGGAGACCCAGTACTTC

v_call: TRBV6-7
j_call: TRBJ1-5
clone_size: .
d_call: .
cdr3_aa: CASSYPPGQPQHF
cdr3_nt: TGTGCCAGCAGTTACCCCCCGGGCCAGCCCCAGCATTTT

v_call: TRBV2
j_call: TRBJ2-2
clone_size: once
d_call: TRBD2
cdr3_aa: CASSELGGGLTGELFF
cdr3_nt: TGTGCCAGCAGTGAGCTGGGCGGGGGGCTCACCGGGGAGCTGTTTTTT

v_call: TRBV13
j_call: TRBJ1-3
clone_size: .
d_call: .
cdr3_aa: CASSPDNHRNTIYF
cdr3_nt: TGTGCCAGCAGCCCCGACAATCATCGAAACACCATATATTTT

v_call: TRBV5-1
j_call: TRBJ1-6
clone_size: .
d_call: TRBD1
cdr3_aa: CASSSDAGGLNSPLHF
cdr3_nt: TGCGCCAGCAGCTCCGACGCAGGGGGCTTGAATTCACCCCTCCACTTT

v_call: TRBV5-1
j_call: TRBJ1-1
clone_size: .
d_call: .
cdr3_aa: CASSFTGHRNTEAFF
cdr3_nt: TGCGCCAGCAGCTTTACGGGACACCGGAACACTGAAGCTTTCTTT

v_call: TRBV4-2
j_call: TRBJ2-7
clone_size: .
d_call: .
cdr3_aa: CASSQDGGSVAYEQYF
cdr3_nt: TGTGCCAGCAGCCAAGATGGAGGGTCGGTGGCCTACGAGCAGTACTTC

v_call: TRBV5-1
j_call: TRBJ2-3
clone_size: .
d_call: TRBD2
cdr3_aa: CASSYGGATTDTQYF
cdr3_nt: TGCGCCAGCAGCTACGGGGGGGCCACCACAGATACGCAGTATTTT

v_call: TRBV4-2
j_call: TRBJ2-5
clone_size: .
d_call: .
cdr3_aa: CASSQDRGVETQYF
cdr3_nt: TGTGCCAGCAGCCAAGATCGAGGGGTCGAGACCCAGTACTTC

v_call: TRBV4-1
j_call: TRBJ2-2
clone_size: .
d_call: .
cdr3_aa: CASSPRGSNTGELFF
cdr3_nt: TGCGCCAGCAGCCCCCGGGGGAGCAACACCGGGGAGCTGTTTTTT

v_call: TRBV29-1
j_call: TRBJ1-3
clone_size: .
d_call: .
cdr3_aa: CSVGQGHTIYF
cdr3_nt: TGCAGCGTTGGGCAGGGTCACACCATATATTTT

v_call: TRBV7-8
j_call: TRBJ2-6
clone_size: few
d_call: .
cdr3_aa: CASSLVPFSSGANVLTF
cdr3_nt: TGTGCCAGCAGCCTCGTCCCTTTCTCCTCTGGGGCCAACGTCCTGACTTTC

v_call: TRBV5-4
j_call: TRBJ1-6
clone_size: .
d_call: .
cdr3_aa: CASSLVGNNSPLHF
cdr3_nt: TGTGCCAGCAGCTTGGTCGGCAATAATTCACCCCTCCACTTT

v_call: TRBV10-2
j_call: TRBJ2-7
clone_size: .
d_call: TRBD1
cdr3_aa: CASSEGTGTGAYEQYF
cdr3_nt: TGCGCCAGCAGTGAGGGAACCGGGACAGGGGCCTACGAGCAGTACTTC

v_call: TRBV6-5
j_call: TRBJ1-1
clone_size: .
d_call: .
cdr3_aa: CASRPGRTNTEAFF
cdr3_nt: TGTGCCAGCAGACCCGGACGGACGAACACTGAAGCTTTCTTT

v_call: TRBV12-5
j_call: TRBJ1-2
clone_size: .
d_call: TRBD1
cdr3_aa: CASGTRDRALDYGYTF
cdr3_nt: TGTGCTAGTGGCACAAGGGACAGGGCCTTGGACTATGGCTACACCTTC

v_call: TRBV21-1
j_call: TRBJ1-1
clone_size: .
d_call: .
cdr3_aa: CASSPVEGGLSATEAFF
cdr3_nt: TGTGCCAGCAGCCCGGTAGAAGGGGGTCTGTCTGCAACTGAAGCTTTCTTT

v_call: TRBV19
j_call: TRBJ2-3
clone_size: once
d_call: .
cdr3_aa: CASSIKRKGITDTQYF
cdr3_nt: TGTGCCAGTAGTATCAAGAGAAAGGGTATCACAGATACGCAGTATTTT

v_call: TRBV7-9
j_call: TRBJ1-2
clone_size: .
d_call: .
cdr3_aa: CASSLGRNYGYTF
cdr3_nt: TGTGCCAGCAGCTTAGGCCGCAACTATGGCTACACCTTC

v_call: TRBV6-1
j_call: TRBJ2-3
clone_size: once
d_call: TRBD1
cdr3_aa: CASGGRDSRTDTQYF
cdr3_nt: TGTGCCAGCGGGGGCCGGGACAGCCGCACAGATACGCAGTATTTT

v_call: TRBV10-3
j_call: TRBJ2-6
clone_size: .
d_call: .
cdr3_aa: CAISESPPGAVGSGANVLTF
cdr3_nt: TGTGCCATCAGTGAGTCGCCGCCAGGGGCGGTAGGCTCTGGGGCCAACGTCCTGACTTTC

v_call: TRBV7-9
j_call: TRBJ1-6
clone_size: .
d_call: .
cdr3_aa: CASSLGAGFYNSPLHF
cdr3_nt: TGTGCCAGCAGCTTAGGGGCCGGTTTCTATAATTCACCCCTCCACTTT

v_call: TRBV4-1
j_call: TRBJ2-2
clone_size: .
d_call: .
cdr3_aa: CASSSRGGTGKNTGELFF
cdr3_nt: TGCGCCAGCAGCTCTCGGGGGGGGACAGGAAAGAACACCGGGGAGCTGTTTTTT

v_call: TRBV7-9
j_call: TRBJ1-1
clone_size: .
d_call: .
cdr3_aa: CASRGDGPRDTEAFF
cdr3_nt: TGTGCCAGCAGGGGGGATGGTCCGAGGGACACTGAAGCTTTCTTT

v_call: TRBV2
j_call: TRBJ1-1
clone_size: .
d_call: .
cdr3_aa: CASRADLDTEAFF
cdr3_nt: TGTGCCAGCAGGGCGGACCTGGACACTGAAGCTTTCTTT

v_call: TRBV5-1
j_call: TRBJ1-1
clone_size: once
d_call: .
cdr3_aa: CASSYPGREEAFF
cdr3_nt: TGCGCCAGCAGCTATCCGGGGAGGGAGGAAGCTTTCTTT

v_call: TRBV6-6
j_call: TRBJ1-5
clone_size: once
d_call: TRBD1
cdr3_aa: CASSFGQGRQPQHF
cdr3_nt: TGTGCCAGCAGTTTCGGACAGGGGAGGCAGCCCCAGCATTTT

v_call: TRBV5-8
j_call: TRBJ1-3
clone_size: .
d_call: .
cdr3_aa: CASSFRRGNTIYF
cdr3_nt: TGTGCCAGCAGCTTTCGCCGCGGAAACACCATATATTTT

v_call: TRBV7-2
j_call: TRBJ2-2
clone_size: .
d_call: .
cdr3_aa: CASSDGPGGGELFF
cdr3_nt: TGTGCCAGCAGCGACGGACCTGGGGGCGGGGAGCTGTTTTTT

v_call: TRBV2
j_call: TRBJ2-7
clone_size: .
d_call: .
cdr3_aa: CASSDSVPPYEQYF
cdr3_nt: TGTGCCAGCAGTGATAGCGTCCCTCCCTACGAGCAGTACTTC

v_call: TRBV6-1
j_call: TRBJ1-4
clone_size: .
d_call: TRBD1
cdr3_aa: CARGDRGSGNEKLFF
cdr3_nt: TGTGCCAGGGGGGACAGGGGTTCCGGTAATGAAAAACTGTTTTTT

v_call: TRBV4-2
j_call: TRBJ2-1
clone_size: .
d_call: .
cdr3_aa: CASSQAYGWRDEQFF
cdr3_nt: TGTGCCAGCAGCCAAGCTTACGGGTGGCGCGATGAGCAGTTCTTC

v_call: TRBV29-1
j_call: TRBJ2-7
clone_size: once
d_call: .
cdr3_aa: CSVEMRGAKSGTTFTYEQYF
cdr3_nt: TGCAGCGTTGAGATGAGGGGGGCCAAAAGCGGGACAACTTTCACCTACGAGCAGTACTTC

v_call: TRBV9
j_call: TRBJ2-7
clone_size: .
d_call: .
cdr3_aa: CASSVEAGAYEQYF
cdr3_nt: TGTGCCAGCAGCGTTGAGGCAGGGGCCTACGAGCAGTACTTC

v_call: TRBV5-4
j_call: TRBJ1-1
clone_size: .
d_call: .
cdr3_aa: CASSRTDRTEAFF
cdr3_nt: TGTGCCAGCTCACGGACGGATCGAACTGAAGCTTTCTTT

v_call: TRBV25-1
j_call: TRBJ2-7
clone_size: .
d_call: .
cdr3_aa: CASSGPGSSYEQYF
cdr3_nt: TGTGCCAGCAGTGGGCCAGGGAGCTCCTACGAGCAGTACTTC

v_call: TRBV29-1
j_call: TRBJ2-5
clone_size: .
d_call: TRBD2
cdr3_aa: CSVVQGRGGQETQYF
cdr3_nt: TGCAGCGTTGTTCAGGGACGCGGGGGGCAAGAGACCCAGTACTTC

v_call: TRBV2
j_call: TRBJ1-4
clone_size: .
d_call: .
cdr3_aa: CASRRGALSTNEKLFF
cdr3_nt: TGTGCCAGCAGGAGAGGGGCTCTGTCAACTAATGAAAAACTGTTTTTT

v_call: TRBV5-4
j_call: TRBJ1-6
clone_size: .
d_call: .
cdr3_aa: CASSSGLSGSYNSPLHF
cdr3_nt: TGTGCCAGCAGCTCCGGTCTCTCAGGGTCCTATAATTCACCCCTCCACTTT

v_call: TRBV18
j_call: TRBJ1-1
clone_size: .
d_call: TRBD1
cdr3_aa: CASNGQGGTEAFF
cdr3_nt: TGTGCCAGCAATGGACAGGGCGGCACTGAAGCTTTCTTT